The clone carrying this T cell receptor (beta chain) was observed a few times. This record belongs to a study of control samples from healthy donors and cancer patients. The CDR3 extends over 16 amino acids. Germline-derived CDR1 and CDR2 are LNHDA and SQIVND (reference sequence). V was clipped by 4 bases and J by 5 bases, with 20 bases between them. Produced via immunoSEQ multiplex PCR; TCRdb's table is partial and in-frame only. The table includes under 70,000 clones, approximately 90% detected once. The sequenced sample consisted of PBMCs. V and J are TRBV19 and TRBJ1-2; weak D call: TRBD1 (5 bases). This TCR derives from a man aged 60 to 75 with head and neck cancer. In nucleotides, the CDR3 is TGTGCCAGTAGTAAGCGTCAGAGGGGCGAGCGGTATGGCTACACCTTC. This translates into CASSKRQRGERYGYTF.